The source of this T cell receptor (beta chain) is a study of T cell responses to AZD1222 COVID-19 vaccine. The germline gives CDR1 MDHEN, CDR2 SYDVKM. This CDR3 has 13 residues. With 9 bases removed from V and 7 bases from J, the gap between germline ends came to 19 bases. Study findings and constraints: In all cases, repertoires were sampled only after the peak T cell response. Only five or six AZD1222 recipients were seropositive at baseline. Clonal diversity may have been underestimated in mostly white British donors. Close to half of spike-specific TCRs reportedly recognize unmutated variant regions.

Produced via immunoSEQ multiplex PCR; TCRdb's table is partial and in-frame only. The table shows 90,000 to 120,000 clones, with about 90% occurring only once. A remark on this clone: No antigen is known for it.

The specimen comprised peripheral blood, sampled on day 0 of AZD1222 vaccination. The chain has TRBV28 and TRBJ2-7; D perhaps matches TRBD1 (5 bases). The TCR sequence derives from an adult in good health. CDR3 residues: CASLGATRSEQYF. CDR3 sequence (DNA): TGTGCCAGTTTAGGGGCCACCCGGAGTGAGCAGTACTTC.